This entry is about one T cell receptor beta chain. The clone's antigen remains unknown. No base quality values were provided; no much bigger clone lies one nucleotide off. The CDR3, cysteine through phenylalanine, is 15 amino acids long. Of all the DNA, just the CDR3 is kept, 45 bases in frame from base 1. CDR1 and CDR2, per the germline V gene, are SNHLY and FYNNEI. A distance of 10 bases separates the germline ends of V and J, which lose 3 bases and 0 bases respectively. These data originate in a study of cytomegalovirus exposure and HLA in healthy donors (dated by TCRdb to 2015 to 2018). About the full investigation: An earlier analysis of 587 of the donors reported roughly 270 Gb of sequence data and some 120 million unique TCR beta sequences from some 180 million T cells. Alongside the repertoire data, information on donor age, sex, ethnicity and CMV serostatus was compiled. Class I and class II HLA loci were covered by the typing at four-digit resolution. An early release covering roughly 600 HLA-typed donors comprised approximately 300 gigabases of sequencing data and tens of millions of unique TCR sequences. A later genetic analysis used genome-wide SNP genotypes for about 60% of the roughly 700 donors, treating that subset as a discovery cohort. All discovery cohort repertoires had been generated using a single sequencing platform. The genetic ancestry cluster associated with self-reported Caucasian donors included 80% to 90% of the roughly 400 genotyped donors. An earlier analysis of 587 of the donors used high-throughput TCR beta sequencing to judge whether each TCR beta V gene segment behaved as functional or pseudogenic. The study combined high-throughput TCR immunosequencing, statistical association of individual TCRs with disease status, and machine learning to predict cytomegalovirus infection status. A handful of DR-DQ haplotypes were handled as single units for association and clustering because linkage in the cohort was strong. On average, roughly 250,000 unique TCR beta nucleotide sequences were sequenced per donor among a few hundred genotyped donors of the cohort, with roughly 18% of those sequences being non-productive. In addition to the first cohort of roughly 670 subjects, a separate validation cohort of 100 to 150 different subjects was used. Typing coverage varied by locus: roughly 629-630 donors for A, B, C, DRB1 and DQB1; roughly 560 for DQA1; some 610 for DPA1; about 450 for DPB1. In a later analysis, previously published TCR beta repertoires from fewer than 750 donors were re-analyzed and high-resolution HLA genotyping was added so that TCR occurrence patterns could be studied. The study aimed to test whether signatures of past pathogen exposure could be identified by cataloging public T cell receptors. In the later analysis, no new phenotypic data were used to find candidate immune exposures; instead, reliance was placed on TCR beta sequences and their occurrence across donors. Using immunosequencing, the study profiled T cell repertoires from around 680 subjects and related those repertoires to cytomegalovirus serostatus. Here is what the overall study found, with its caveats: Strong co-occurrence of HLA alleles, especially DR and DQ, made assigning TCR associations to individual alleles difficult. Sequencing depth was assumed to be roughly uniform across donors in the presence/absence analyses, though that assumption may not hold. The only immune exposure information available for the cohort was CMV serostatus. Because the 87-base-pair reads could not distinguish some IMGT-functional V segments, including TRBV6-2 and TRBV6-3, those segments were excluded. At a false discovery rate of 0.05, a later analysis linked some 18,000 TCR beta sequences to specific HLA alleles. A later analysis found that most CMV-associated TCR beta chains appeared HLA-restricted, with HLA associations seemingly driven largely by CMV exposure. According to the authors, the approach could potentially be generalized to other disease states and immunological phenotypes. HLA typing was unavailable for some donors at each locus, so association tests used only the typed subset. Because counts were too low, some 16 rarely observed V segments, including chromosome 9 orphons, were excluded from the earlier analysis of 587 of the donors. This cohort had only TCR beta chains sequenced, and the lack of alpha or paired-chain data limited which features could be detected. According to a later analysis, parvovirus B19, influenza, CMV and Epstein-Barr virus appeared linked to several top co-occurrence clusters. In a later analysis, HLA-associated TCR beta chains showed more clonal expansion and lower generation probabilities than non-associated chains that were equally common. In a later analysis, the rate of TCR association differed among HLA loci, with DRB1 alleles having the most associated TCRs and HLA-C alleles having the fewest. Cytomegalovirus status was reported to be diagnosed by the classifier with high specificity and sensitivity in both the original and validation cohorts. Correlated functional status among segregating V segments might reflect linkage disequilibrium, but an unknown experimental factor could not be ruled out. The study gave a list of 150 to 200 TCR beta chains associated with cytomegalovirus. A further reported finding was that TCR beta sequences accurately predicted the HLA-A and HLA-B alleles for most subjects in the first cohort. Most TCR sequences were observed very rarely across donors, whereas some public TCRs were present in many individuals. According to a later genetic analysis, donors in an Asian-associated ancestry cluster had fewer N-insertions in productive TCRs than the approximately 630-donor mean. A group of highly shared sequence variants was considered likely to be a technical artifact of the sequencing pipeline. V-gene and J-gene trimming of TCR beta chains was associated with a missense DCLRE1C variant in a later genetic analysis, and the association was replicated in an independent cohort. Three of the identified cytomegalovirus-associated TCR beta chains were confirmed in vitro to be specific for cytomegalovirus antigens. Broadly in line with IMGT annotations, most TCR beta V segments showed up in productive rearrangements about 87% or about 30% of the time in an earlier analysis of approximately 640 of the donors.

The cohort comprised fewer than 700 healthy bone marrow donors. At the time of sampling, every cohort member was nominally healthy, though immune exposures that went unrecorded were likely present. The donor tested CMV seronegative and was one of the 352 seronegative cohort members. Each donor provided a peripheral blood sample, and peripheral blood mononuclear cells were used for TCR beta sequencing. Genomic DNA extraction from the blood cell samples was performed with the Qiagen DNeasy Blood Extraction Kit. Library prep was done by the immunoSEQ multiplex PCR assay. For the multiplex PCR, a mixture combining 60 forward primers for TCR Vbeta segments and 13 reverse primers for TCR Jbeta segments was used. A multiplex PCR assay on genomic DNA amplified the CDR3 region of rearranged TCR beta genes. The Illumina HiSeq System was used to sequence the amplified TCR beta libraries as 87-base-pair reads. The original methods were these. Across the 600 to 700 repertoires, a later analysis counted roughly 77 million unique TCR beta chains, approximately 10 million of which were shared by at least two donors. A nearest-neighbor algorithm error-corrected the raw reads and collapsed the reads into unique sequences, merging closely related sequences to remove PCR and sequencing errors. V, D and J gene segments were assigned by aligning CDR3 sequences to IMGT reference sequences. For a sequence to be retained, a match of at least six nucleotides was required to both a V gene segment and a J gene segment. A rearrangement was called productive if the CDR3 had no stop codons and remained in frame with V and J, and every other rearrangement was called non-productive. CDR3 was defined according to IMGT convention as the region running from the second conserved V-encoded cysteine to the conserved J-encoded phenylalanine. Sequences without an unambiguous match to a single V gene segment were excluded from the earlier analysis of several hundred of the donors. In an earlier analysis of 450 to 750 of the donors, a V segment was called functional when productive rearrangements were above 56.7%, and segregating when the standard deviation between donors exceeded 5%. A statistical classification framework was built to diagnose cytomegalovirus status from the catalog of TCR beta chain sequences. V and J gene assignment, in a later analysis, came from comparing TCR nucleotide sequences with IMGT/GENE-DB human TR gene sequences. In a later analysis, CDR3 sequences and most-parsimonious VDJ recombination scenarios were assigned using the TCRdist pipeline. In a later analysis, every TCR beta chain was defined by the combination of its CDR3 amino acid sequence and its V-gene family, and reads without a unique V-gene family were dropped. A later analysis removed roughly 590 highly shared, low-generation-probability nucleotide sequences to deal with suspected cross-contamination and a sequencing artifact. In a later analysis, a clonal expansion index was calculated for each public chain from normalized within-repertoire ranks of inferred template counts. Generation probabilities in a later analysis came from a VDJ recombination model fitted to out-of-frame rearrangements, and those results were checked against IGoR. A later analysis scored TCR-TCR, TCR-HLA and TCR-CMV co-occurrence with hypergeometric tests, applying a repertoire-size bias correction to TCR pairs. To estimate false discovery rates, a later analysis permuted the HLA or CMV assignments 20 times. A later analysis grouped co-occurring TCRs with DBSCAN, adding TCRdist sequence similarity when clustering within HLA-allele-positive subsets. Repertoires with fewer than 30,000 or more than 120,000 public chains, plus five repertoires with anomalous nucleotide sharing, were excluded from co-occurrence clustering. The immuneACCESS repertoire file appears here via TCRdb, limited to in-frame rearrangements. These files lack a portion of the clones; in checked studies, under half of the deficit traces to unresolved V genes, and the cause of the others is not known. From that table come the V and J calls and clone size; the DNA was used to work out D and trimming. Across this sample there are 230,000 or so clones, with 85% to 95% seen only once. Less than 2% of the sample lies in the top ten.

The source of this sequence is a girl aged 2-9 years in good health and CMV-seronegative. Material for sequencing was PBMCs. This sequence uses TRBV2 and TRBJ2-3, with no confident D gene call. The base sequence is TGTGCCAGCAGTGATGTTCGGAGTAGCACAGATACGCAGTATTTT. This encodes CASSDVRSSTDTQYF.